This T cell receptor beta chain was obtained from a study of cytomegalovirus exposure and HLA in healthy donors. Primers included in the PCR were 60 Vbeta and 13 Jbeta primers. Profiling relied on immunoSEQ multiplex PCR, and the TCRdb table lists in-frame clones only, not all of them. The sample consists of 150,000 to 200,000 clones, over 80% of them appearing once. The count of this clone is one. Sequenced: PBMCs. The sequence came from a man aged 45-60 years in good health and CMV-seropositive.

The CDR3 bases are TGTGCCAGCAGCCCTCCCCCGGGTCAGAGGACCGGGGAGCTGTTTTTT. Its translation: CASSPPPGQRTGELFF. The chain links TRBV7-3 to TRBJ2-2; no clear D gene. Trimming removed 5 bases at V and 5 bases at J, with 18 bases between. Germline CDR1 is SGHTA and CDR2 is FQGTGA. The CDR3 sequence is 16 residues long.